The rows below give T cell receptor beta chains drawn from one sample of a study of response to subunit inactivated influenza vaccine. TCRdb redid the calling of the RT-PCR reads with MiXCR, one entry per CDR3 protein. Of hundreds of thousands of distinct CDR3 sequences in the sample, about 15% were seen once. Sequencing was performed on PBMCs from blood, taken 14 to 15 days before vaccination. All receptors derive from a middle-aged man who received an inactivated influenza vaccine. Both conserved end residues are part of each CDR3. The order of the fields is D gene, V gene, clone size, J gene, CDR3 protein, CDR3 DNA. The D gene is left open where the match is weak. Clone size is not always given. Where it is, it says once, few, many or a class for expanded clones.

NA,TRBV11-3,few,TRBJ2-1,CASSLGGSLTYNEQFF,TGTGCCAGCAGCTTAGGGGGGTCCCTCACCTACAATGAGCAGTTCTTC
NA,TRBV7-9,many,TRBJ1-4,CASSPAVGTLFF,TGTGCCAGCAGTCCGGCCGTTGGGACACTGTTTTTT
NA,TRBV28,few,TRBJ2-5,CASSLEKTQYF,TGTGCCAGCAGTTTAGAGAAGACCCAGTACTTC
NA,TRBV29-1,NA,TRBJ2-7,CSIGRGLSYEQYF,TGCAGCATCGGGAGGGGGCTCTCCTACGAGCAGTACTTC
NA,TRBV12-3/TRBV12-4,NA,TRBJ2-7,CASSLDIGRSEQYF,TGTGCCAGCAGTTTAGATATAGGGAGGAGCGAGCAGTACTTC
TRBD2,TRBV5-5,NA,TRBJ2-1,CASSLDRTSGLNEQFF,TGTGCCAGCAGCTTGGATCGGACTAGCGGCTTAAATGAGCAGTTCTTC
NA,TRBV2,few,TRBJ1-5,CASSEIRFNQPQHF,TGTGCCAGCAGTGAAATACGCTTTAATCAGCCCCAGCATTTT
TRBD1,TRBV4-2,few,TRBJ1-6,CASSPGQGEMSPLHF,TGTGCCAGCAGCCCGGGACAGGGGGAAATGTCACCCCTCCACTTT
TRBD2,TRBV20-1,few,TRBJ2-3,CSAIGVASGATDTQYF,TGCAGTGCTATCGGCGTAGCTAGCGGGGCCACAGATACGCAGTATTTT
TRBD1,TRBV4-1,few,TRBJ2-5,CASSRTGTEYF,TGCGCCAGCAGCCGGACGGGGACAGAGTACTTC
TRBD2,TRBV12-3/TRBV12-4,NA,TRBJ2-3,CASSLGGTSGPGRMDTQYF,TGTGCCAGCAGTTTGGGAGGGACTAGCGGGCCCGGAAGAATGGATACGCAGTATTTT
NA,TRBV18,NA,TRBJ2-3,CASSPRGTTDTQYF,TGTGCCAGCTCACCACGGGGGACCACAGATACGCAGTATTTT
TRBD1,TRBV24-1,NA,TRBJ2-3,CATSVRDRETDTQYF,TGTGCCACCAGTGTCCGGGACAGGGAAACAGATACGCAGTATTTT
TRBD2,TRBV11-2,NA,TRBJ2-1,CASSTGTSGRDPDEQFF,TGTGCCAGCAGCACGGGGACTAGCGGGAGGGACCCAGATGAGCAGTTCTTC
TRBD1,TRBV11-2,once,TRBJ2-3,CASSTGVITDTQYF,TGTGCCAGCAGCACAGGGGTGATCACAGATACGCAGTATTTT
NA,TRBV6-1,NA,TRBJ2-1,CASSLSRTVAYNEQFF,TGTGCCAGCAGCCTGTCTCGGACAGTAGCCTACAATGAGCAGTTCTTC
TRBD2,TRBV7-7,few,TRBJ2-1,CASSFRREANEQFF,TGTGCCAGCAGCTTTAGGCGGGAGGCCAATGAGCAGTTCTTC
TRBD2,TRBV20-1,few,TRBJ2-5,CSARVGSGGGETQYF,TGCAGTGCTAGAGTCGGCAGCGGGGGGGGAGAGACCCAGTACTTC
TRBD1,TRBV5-1,NA,TRBJ2-7,CASSTDRGVYEQYF,TGCGCCAGCAGCACGGACAGGGGGGTCTACGAGCAGTACTTC
NA,TRBV15,NA,TRBJ2-7,CATSIYYEEQYF,TGTGCCACCAGCATTTACTATGAAGAGCAGTACTTC
NA,TRBV15,few,TRBJ2-7,CATSRDTGYEQYF,TGTGCCACCAGCAGAGATACGGGATACGAGCAGTACTTC
TRBD2,TRBV5-1,NA,TRBJ2-7,CASSLSSGRNYEQYF,TGCGCCAGCAGCTTATCTAGCGGGAGGAACTACGAGCAGTACTTC
TRBD2,TRBV12-3/TRBV12-4,NA,TRBJ2-1,CASSLTSAEQFF,TGTGCCAGCAGCTTGACTAGCGCTGAGCAGTTCTTC
TRBD1,TRBV20-1,few,TRBJ2-3,CSARSPGTGTGLEYF,TGCAGTGCTAGAAGTCCTGGAACCGGGACAGGGCTAGAGTATTTT
NA,TRBV7-2,many,TRBJ2-5,CASSLGGRETQYF,TGTGCCAGCAGTTTGGGGGGCCGGGAGACCCAGTACTTC
TRBD2,TRBV11-3,NA,TRBJ2-5,CASSLSSGDQETQYF,TGTGCCAGCAGCTTGTCTAGCGGTGACCAAGAGACCCAGTACTTC
NA,TRBV4-3,NA,TRBJ2-3,CASSLSQGGGSTDTQYF,TGCGCCAGCAGCCTCTCCCAGGGGGGCGGCAGCACAGATACGCAGTATTTT
TRBD1,TRBV28,many,TRBJ2-7,CASSPSPGQGYEQYF,TGTGCCAGCTCACCGAGTCCGGGACAGGGGTACGAGCAGTACTTC
TRBD2,TRBV6-6,many,TRBJ2-1,CASSYSGGSSYNEQFF,TGTGCCAGCAGTTACTCTGGCGGGAGCTCCTACAATGAGCAGTTCTTC
NA,TRBV12-3/TRBV12-4,NA,TRBJ1-4,CASSLGMAGHEKLFF,TGTGCCAGCAGTTTGGGAATGGCAGGGCATGAAAAACTGTTTTTT
TRBD1,TRBV28,many,TRBJ2-1,CASSLFRDSYNEQFF,TGTGCCAGCAGTTTATTCCGGGACAGCTACAATGAGCAGTTCTTC
NA,TRBV7-2,few,TRBJ2-1,CASSRYGVISYNEQFF,TGTGCCAGCAGTCGTTACGGGGTAATCTCCTACAATGAGCAGTTCTTC
TRBD2,TRBV20-1,NA,TRBJ2-5,CSAGLAGGNQETQYF,TGCAGTGCCGGACTAGCGGGGGGGAACCAAGAGACCCAGTACTTC
NA,TRBV12-3/TRBV12-4,NA,TRBJ2-3,CASSPQTSPDTQYF,TGTGCCAGCAGTCCACAAACTAGTCCGGATACGCAGTATTTT
NA,TRBV14,few,TRBJ2-3,CASSQDPTAKDTQYF,TGTGCCAGCAGCCAAGACCCAACAGCGAAAGATACGCAGTATTTT
TRBD1,TRBV12-3/TRBV12-4,few,TRBJ1-5,CASSKGQGKDQPQHF,TGTGCCAGCAGCAAGGGACAGGGGAAAGATCAGCCCCAGCATTTT
NA,TRBV7-8,many,TRBJ2-7,CASSLGAAAGHEQYF,TGTGCCAGCAGCTTAGGAGCCGCGGCGGGGCACGAGCAGTACTTC
NA,TRBV7-2,many,TRBJ1-1,CASSLTAMAFF,TGTGCCAGCAGCCTGACGGCTATGGCTTTCTTT
NA,TRBV12-3/TRBV12-4,NA,TRBJ1-2,CASSLDNGGGYTF,TGTGCCAGCAGTTTAGATAATGGTGGTGGCTACACCTTC
NA,TRBV7-9,few,TRBJ2-3,CASSFSPGLGADTQYF,TGTGCCAGCAGCTTCTCCCCTGGGTTAGGAGCAGATACGCAGTATTTT
NA,TRBV4-3,few,TRBJ2-7,CASSQDHLRGAYEQYF,TGCGCCAGCAGCCAAGACCACTTAAGGGGAGCCTACGAGCAGTACTTC
TRBD2,TRBV4-3,few,TRBJ2-3,CASSQLRGSGRTGPDTQYF,TGCGCCAGCAGCCAACTCCGGGGTAGCGGGCGGACCGGGCCAGATACGCAGTATTTT
NA,TRBV6-6,NA,TRBJ2-1,CASSPRDSNEQFF,TGTGCCAGCAGCCCCCGAGACAGCAATGAGCAGTTCTTC
TRBD2,TRBV25-1,NA,TRBJ2-7,CASTGTSAYEQYF,TGTGCCAGCACCGGGACTAGCGCGTACGAGCAGTACTTC
NA,TRBV4-2,few,TRBJ2-2,CASSQENGLKTGELFF,TGTGCCAGCAGCCAAGAAAATGGTCTTAAGACCGGGGAGCTGTTTTTT
NA,TRBV18,NA,TRBJ1-3,CASSPYPAETPGNTIYF,TGTGCCAGCTCACCATATCCAGCCGAGACCCCCGGAAACACCATATATTTT
NA,TRBV6-2/TRBV6-3,NA,TRBJ2-2,CASTNTFAGELFF,TGTGCCAGCACCAACACGTTCGCGGGGGAGCTGTTTTTT
NA,TRBV7-2,many,TRBJ1-3,CASSRGSGLYTIYF,TGTGCCAGCAGCCGTGGGTCGGGGCTGTACACCATATATTTT
TRBD1,TRBV20-1,few,TRBJ2-3,CSVQGDGTDTQYF,TGCAGTGTTCAGGGGGATGGCACAGATACGCAGTATTTT
NA,TRBV28,few,TRBJ2-1,CASSLGGTYGNEQFF,TGTGCCAGCAGTTTAGGGGGGACTTACGGCAATGAGCAGTTCTTC
NA,TRBV5-1,few,TRBJ2-7,CASRLDGSEQYF,TGCGCCAGCAGGTTGGATGGGTCCGAGCAGTACTTC
TRBD2,TRBV4-2,NA,TRBJ2-1,CASSQAGLADNEQFF,TGTGCCAGCAGCCAAGCGGGACTAGCGGACAATGAGCAGTTCTTC